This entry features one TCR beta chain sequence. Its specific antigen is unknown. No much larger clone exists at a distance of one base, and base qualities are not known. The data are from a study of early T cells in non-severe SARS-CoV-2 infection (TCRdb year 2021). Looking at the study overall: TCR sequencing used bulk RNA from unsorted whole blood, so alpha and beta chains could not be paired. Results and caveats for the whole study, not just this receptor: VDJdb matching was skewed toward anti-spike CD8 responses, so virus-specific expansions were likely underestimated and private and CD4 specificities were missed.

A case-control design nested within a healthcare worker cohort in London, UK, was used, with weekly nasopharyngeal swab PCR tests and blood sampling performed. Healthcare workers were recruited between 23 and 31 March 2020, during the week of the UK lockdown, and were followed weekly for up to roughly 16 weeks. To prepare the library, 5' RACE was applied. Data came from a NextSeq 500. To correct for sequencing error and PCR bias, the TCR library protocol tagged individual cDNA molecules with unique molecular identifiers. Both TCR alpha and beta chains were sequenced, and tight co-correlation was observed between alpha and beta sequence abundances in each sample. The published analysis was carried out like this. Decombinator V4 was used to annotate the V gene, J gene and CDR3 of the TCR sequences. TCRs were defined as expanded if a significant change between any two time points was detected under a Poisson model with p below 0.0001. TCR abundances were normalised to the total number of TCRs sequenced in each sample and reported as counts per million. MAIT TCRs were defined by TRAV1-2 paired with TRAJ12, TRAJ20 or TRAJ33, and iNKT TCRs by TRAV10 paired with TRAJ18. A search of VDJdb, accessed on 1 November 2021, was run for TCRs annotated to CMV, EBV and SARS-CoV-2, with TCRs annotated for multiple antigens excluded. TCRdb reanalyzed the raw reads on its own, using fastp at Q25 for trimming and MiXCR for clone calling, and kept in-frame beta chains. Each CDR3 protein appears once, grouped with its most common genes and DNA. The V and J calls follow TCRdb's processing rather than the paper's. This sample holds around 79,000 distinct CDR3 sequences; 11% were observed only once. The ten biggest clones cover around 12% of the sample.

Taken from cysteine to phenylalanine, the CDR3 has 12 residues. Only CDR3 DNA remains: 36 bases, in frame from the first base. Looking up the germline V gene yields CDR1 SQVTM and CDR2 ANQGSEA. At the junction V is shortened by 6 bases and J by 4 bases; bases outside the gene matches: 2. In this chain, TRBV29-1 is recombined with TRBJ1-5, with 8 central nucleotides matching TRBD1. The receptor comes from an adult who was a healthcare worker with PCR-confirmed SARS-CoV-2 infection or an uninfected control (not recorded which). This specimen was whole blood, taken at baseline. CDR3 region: CSVGQENQPQHF. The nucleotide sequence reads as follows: TGCAGCGTGGGACAGGAGAATCAGCCCCAGCATTTT. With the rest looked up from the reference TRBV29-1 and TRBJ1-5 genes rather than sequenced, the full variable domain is SAVISQKPSRDICQRGTSLTIQCQVDSQVTMMFWYRQQPGQSLTLIATANQGSEATYESGFVIDKFPISRPNLTFSTLTVSNMSPEDSSIYLCSVGQENQPQHFGDGTRLSIL.